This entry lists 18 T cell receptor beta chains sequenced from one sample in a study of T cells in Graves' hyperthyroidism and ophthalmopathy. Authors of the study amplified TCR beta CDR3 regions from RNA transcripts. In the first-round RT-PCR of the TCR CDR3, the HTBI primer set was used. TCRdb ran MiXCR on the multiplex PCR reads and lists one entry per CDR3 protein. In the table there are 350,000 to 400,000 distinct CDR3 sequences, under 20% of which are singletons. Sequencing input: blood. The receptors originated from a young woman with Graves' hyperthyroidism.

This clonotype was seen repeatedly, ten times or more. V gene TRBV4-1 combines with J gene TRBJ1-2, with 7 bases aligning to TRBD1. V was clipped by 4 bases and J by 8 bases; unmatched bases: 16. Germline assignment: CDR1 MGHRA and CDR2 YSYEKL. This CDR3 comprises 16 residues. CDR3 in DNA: TGCGCCAGCAGCCCACCGGGACAGCGGCCAGTGGACGGCTACACCTTC. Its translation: CASSPPGQRPVDGYTF.

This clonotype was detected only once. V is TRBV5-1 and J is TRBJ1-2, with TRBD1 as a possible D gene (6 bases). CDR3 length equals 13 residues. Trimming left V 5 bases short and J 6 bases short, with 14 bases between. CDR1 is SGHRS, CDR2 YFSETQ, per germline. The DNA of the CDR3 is TGCGCCAGCAGAGAGGGCAGGGGTGATGGCTACACCTTC. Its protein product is CASREGRGDGYTF.

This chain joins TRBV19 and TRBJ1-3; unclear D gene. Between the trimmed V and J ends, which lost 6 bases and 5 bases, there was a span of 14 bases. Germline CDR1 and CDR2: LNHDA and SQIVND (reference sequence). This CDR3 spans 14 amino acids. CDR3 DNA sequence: TGTGCCAGTAGGACAATCGACGACAGAAACACCATATATTTT. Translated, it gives CASRTIDDRNTIYF.

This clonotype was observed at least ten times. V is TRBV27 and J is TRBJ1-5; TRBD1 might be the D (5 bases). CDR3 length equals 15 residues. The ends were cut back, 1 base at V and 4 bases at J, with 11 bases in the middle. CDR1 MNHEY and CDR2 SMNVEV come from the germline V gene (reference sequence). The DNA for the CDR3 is TGTGCCAGCAGTTTATGGGGCAGCCCAAATCAGCCCCAGCATTTT. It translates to CASSLWGSPNQPQHF.

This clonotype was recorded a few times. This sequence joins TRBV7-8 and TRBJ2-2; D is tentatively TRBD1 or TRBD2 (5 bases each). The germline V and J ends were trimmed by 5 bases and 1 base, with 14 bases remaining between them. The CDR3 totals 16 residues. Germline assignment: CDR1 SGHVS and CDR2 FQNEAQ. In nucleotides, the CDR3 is TGTGCCAGCAGCCGATCGGGGCCGAGGAACACCGGGGAGCTGTTTTTT. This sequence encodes CASSRSGPRNTGELFF.

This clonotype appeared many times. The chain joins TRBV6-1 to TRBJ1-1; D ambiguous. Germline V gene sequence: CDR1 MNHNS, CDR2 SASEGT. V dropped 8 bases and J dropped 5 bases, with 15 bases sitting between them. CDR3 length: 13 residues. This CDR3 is CASGTHRGTEAFF. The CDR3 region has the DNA TGTGCCAGCGGCACCCACAGAGGGACTGAAGCTTTCTTT.

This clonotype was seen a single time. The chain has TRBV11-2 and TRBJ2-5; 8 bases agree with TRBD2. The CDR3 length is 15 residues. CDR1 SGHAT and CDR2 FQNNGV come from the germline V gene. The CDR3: CVTRNLSGGRETQYF. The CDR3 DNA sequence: TGTGTCACCCGAAATCTAAGCGGGGGACGGGAGACCCAGTACTTC.

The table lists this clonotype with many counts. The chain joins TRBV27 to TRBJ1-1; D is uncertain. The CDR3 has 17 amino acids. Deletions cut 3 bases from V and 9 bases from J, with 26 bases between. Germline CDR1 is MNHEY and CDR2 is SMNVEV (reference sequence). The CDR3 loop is CASSFEAAGIFGSQAFF. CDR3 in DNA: TGTGCCAGCAGTTTTGAGGCGGCGGGTATCTTTGGATCCCAAGCTTTCTTT.

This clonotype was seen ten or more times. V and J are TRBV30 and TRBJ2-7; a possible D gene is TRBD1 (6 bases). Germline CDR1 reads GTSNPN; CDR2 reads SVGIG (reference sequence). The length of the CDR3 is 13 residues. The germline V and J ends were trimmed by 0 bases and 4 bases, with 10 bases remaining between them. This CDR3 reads CAWSVDRLYEQYF. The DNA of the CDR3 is TGTGCCTGGAGTGTGGACAGATTGTACGAGCAGTACTTC.

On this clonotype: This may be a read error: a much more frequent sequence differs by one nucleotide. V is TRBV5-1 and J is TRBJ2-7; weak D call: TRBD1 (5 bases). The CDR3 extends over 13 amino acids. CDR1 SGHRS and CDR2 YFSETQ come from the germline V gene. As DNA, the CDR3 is TGCGCCAGCAGCTTTCGCCAGGGTACCGAGCAGTGCTTC. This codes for CASSFRQGTEQCF.

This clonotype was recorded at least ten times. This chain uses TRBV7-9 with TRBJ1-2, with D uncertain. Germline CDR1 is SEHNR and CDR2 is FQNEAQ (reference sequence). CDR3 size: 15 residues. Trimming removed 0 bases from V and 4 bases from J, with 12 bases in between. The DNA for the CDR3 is TGTGCCAGCAGCTTAGCGGACGGAACTTCCTATGGCTACACCTTC. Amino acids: CASSLADGTSYGYTF.

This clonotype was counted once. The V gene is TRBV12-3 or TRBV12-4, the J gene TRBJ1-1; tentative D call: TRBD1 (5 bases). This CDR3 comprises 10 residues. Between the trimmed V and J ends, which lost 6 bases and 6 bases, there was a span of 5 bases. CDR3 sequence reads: CASRGPEAFF. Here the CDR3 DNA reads TGTGCCAGCAGGGGACCTGAAGCTTTCTTT.

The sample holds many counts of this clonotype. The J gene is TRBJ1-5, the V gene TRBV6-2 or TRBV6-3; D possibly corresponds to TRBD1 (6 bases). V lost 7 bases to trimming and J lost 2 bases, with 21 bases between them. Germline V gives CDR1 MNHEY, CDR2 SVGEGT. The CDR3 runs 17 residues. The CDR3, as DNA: TGTGCCAGCACCACAGTCAGGGGCCCAGGAGGCAATCAGCCCCAGCATTTT. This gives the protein CASTTVRGPGGNQPQHF.

Here the CDR3 DNA reads TGTGCCAGCAGTTTATCGGGACTAGCGGGAGGGCCCCCCCCATACGAGCAGTACTTC. It translates to CASSLSGLAGGPPPYEQYF. J is TRBJ2-7 and V is TRBV27; 16 bases are a match to TRBD2. With 0 bases clipped from V and 4 bases from J, the junction kept 9 bases outside the gene matches. CDR1 is MNHEY, CDR2 SMNVEV, per germline (reference sequence). The CDR3 runs to 19 residues.

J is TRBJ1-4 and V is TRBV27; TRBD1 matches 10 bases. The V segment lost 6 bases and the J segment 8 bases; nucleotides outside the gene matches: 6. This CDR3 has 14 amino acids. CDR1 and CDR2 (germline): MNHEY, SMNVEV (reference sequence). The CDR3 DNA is TGTGCCAGCAGCTTGGACAGGGGGGCGGAAAAACTGTTTTTT. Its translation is CASSLDRGAEKLFF.

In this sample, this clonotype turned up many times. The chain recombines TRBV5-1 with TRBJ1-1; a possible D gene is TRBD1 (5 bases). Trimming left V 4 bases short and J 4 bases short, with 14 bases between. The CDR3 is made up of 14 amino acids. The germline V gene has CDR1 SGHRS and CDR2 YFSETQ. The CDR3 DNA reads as TGCGCCAGCAGCCTGACCCCCAGGGTCACTGAAGCTTTCTTT. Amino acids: CASSLTPRVTEAFF. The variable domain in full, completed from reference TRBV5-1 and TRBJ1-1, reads KAGVTQTPRYLIKTRGQQVTLSCSPISGHRSVSWYQQTPGQGLQFLFEYFSETQRNKGNFPGRFSGRQFSNSRSEMNVSTLELGDSALYLCASSLTPRVTEAFFGQGTRLTVV.

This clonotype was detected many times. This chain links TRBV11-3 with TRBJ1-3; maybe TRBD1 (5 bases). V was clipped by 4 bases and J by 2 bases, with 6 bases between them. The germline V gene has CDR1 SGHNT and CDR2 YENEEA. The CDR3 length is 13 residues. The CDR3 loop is CASSSGAGNTIYF. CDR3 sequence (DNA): TGTGCCAGCAGCTCGGGGGCTGGAAACACCATATATTTT.

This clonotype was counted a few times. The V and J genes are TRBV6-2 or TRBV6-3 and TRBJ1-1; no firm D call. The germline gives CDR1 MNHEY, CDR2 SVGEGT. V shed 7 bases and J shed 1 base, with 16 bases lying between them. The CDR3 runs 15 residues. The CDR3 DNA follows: TGTGCCAGCACCCTCAACGCTCGGGGGAACACTGAAGCTTTCTTT. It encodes CASTLNARGNTEAFF.